These 32 T cell receptor beta chains originate from one sample sequenced in a study of blood T cell repertoires in COVID-19 (dated by TCRdb to between 2020 and 2021). Library preparation was by the immunoSEQ multiplex PCR assay. TCRdb's version of the immuneACCESS table is confined to in-frame rearrangements and falls short of the full clone set. An unresolved V gene accounts for under half of the shortfall where checked; the remainder is of unknown origin. For this sample the table gives over 70,000 clones, of which 88% were detected only once. The top ten constitute roughly 11% of the sample. Sequences were obtained from peripheral blood. The receptors derive from a man older than 75 with acute or convalescent COVID-19.

The V call is TRBV21-1, the J call TRBJ1-1. TRBV21-1 is a pseudogene. This CDR3 region has 11 residues. CDR3 in amino acids: CASSIGPEAFF. The CDR3 DNA is TGTGCCAGCAGCATCGGTCCGGAAGCTTTCTTT.

In the case of this clone: The same CDR3 is also encoded by other DNA sequences in this sample. The chain employs TRBV25-1 and TRBJ1-1; TRBD1 aligns across 9 bases. This CDR3 contains 13 residues. CDR1 is MGHDK, CDR2 SYGVNS, per germline. V trimming: 8 bases; J trimming: 1 base; junction bases outside the gene matches: 2. CDR3 sequence reads: CASRGQGNTEAFF. The CDR3 DNA follows: TGTGCCAGCCGGGGACAGGGGAACACTGAAGCTTTCTTT.

This chain joins TRBV6-5 and TRBJ2-7; the match to TRBD1 covers 10 bases. The CDR3 consists of 15 residues. Germline loops: CDR1 MNHEY, CDR2 SVGAGI. Trimming took 5 bases from V and 5 from J; bases not matched to a gene: 9. As DNA, the CDR3 is TGTGCCAGCAGTCGCCGGGACAGGGGAGGGGACGAGCAGTACTTC. Its protein product is CASSRRDRGGDEQYF.

The V call is TRBV7-2, the J call TRBJ1-5; the match to TRBD1 covers 8 bases. The CDR3 runs 14 residues. CDR1 and CDR2 (germline): SGHTA, FQGNSA. The junction had 0 bases not matched to a gene; V was cut back by 1 base and J by 4 bases. The CDR3 DNA follows: TGTGCCAGCAGCTTAGGGACAGGGAATCAGCCCCAGCATTTT. This gives the protein CASSLGTGNQPQHF. Filled out from reference TRBV7-2 and TRBJ1-5, the complete variable domain reads GAGVSQSPSNKVTEKGKDVELRCDPISGHTALYWYRQSLGQGLEFLIYFQGNSAPDKSGLPSDRFSAERTGGSVSTLTIQRTQQEDSAVYLCASSLGTGNQPQHFGDGTRLSIL.

The rearrangement links TRBV5-5 to TRBJ2-1; 9 bases agree with TRBD2. This CDR3 spans 16 amino acids. The junction had 8 bases not matched to a gene; V was cut back by 3 bases and J by 4 bases. Germline lookup yields CDR1 SGHKS and CDR2 YYEKEE (reference sequence). The chain's CDR3 is CASSSPSGGPYNEQFF. Here the CDR3 DNA reads TGTGCCAGCAGCTCCCCAAGCGGGGGGCCTTACAATGAGCAGTTCTTC.

The chain uses TRBV28 and TRBJ1-5; D gene unclear. This CDR3 is built from 17 residues. V gave up 2 bases and J gave up 4 bases, with 18 bases separating them. Per germline, CDR1 MDHEN and CDR2 SYDVKM. This CDR3 is CASSLTPRKLANQPQHF. CDR3 DNA sequence: TGTGCCAGCAGTTTAACCCCCCGCAAATTGGCTAATCAGCCCCAGCATTTT.

V gene TRBV19 combines with J gene TRBJ1-2, with 7 bases lining up with TRBD1. Per the germline V gene, CDR1 is LNHDA and CDR2 is SQIVND (reference sequence). This CDR3 is built from 13 residues. Trimming removed 8 bases from V and 5 bases from J; junction bases left unmatched: 8. CDR3 sequence: CASWTGMGYGYTF. The CDR3 DNA is TGTGCCAGTTGGACAGGTATGGGGTATGGCTACACCTTC. The full variable domain, rest sourced from reference TRBV19 and TRBJ1-2, is DGGITQSPKYLFRKEGQNVTLSCEQNLNHDAMYWYRQDPGQGLRLIYYSQIVNDFQKGDIAEGYSVSREKKESFPLTVTSAQKNPTAFYLCASWTGMGYGYTFGSGTRLTVV.

Turning to this clone: Other nucleotide sequences from this sample produce the same CDR3. CDR3 loop: CASSLNTEAFF. The CDR3 DNA follows: TGTGCCAGCAGTCTTAACACTGAAGCTTTCTTT. The genes are TRBV2 and TRBJ1-1, with D unresolved. Germline loops: CDR1 SNHLY, CDR2 FYNNEI. This CDR3 is built from 11 residues. Trimming pared 5 bases from V and 2 bases from J, leaving 3 bases between.

The chain combines TRBV5-1 with TRBJ1-5; 10 bases fit TRBD1. The length of the CDR3 is 15 residues. In germline, CDR1 is SGHRS, CDR2 YFSETQ. V was clipped by 4 bases and J by 4 bases; unmatched bases: 5. The CDR3 loop reads CASSQDRGPNQPQHF. In DNA, the CDR3 is TGCGCCAGCAGCCAAGACAGGGGGCCAAATCAGCCCCAGCATTTT. Full variable domain (rest looked up from reference TRBV5-1 and TRBJ1-5): KAGVTQTPRYLIKTRGQQVTLSCSPISGHRSVSWYQQTPGQGLQFLFEYFSETQRNKGNFPGRFSGRQFSNSRSEMNVSTLELGDSALYLCASSQDRGPNQPQHFGDGTRLSIL.

This chain connects TRBV7-9 to TRBJ2-2, with 7 bases matching TRBD1. Germline CDR1 SEHNR, CDR2 FQNEAQ (reference sequence). V gave up 4 bases and J gave up 2 bases; unmatched junction bases: 4. The CDR3 totals 15 residues. This CDR3 is CASSSTGKNTGELFF. CDR3 nucleotides: TGTGCCAGCAGCTCGACAGGGAAAAACACCGGGGAGCTGTTTTTT.

This clone has just one count. The CDR3 DNA follows: TGCGCCAGCAGCTTATCCCAGGACATCTTCACTGAAGCTTTCTTT. Its protein is CASSLSQDIFTEAFF. This sequence joins TRBV5-1 and TRBJ1-1; a possible D gene is TRBD1 (5 bases). The germline CDR1 and CDR2 sequences are SGHRS and YFSETQ. This CDR3 has 15 amino acids. The V end lost 2 bases, the J end lost 4 bases, and 15 bases lay between the germline ends.

This clone was picked up one time. The V and J genes are TRBV18 and TRBJ2-7; D might be TRBD1 (5 bases). The V gene lost 2 bases and the J gene lost 4 bases, with 15 bases spanning the gap. There are 15 residues in the CDR3. Looked up from germline, CDR1 is KGHSH and CDR2 is LQKENI. CDR3 in amino acids: CASSPGAGVRYEQYF. The CDR3 bases are TGTGCCAGCTCACCAGGGGCAGGAGTTCGGTACGAGCAGTACTTC.

The chain uses TRBV7-9 and TRBJ1-1, with D unclear. The CDR3 consists of 13 residues. Deletions cut 5 bases from V and 4 bases from J, with 11 bases between. The germline V gene encodes CDR1 SEHNR and CDR2 FQNEAQ (reference sequence). The CDR3 loop is CASSPGGSTEAFF. CDR3 nucleotide sequence: TGTGCCAGCAGCCCAGGAGGGTCCACTGAAGCTTTCTTT. Variable domain in full (rest from reference TRBV7-9 and TRBJ1-1): DTGVSQNPRHKITKRGQNVTFRCDPISEHNRLYWYRQTLGQGPEFLTYFQNEAQLEKSRLLSDRFSAERPKGSFSTLEIQRTEQGDSAMYLCASSPGGSTEAFFGQGTRLTVV.

The V call is TRBV7-9, the J call TRBJ1-4; 7 nucleotides line up with TRBD1. The CDR3 is 14 residues long. Germline trimming cut 1 base from V and 8 bases from J; bases unmatched to any gene: 4. Germline CDR1 is SEHNR and CDR2 is FQNEAQ (reference sequence). This CDR3 reads CASSLDRGREKLFF. CDR3 bases: TGTGCCAGCAGCTTAGACAGGGGAAGGGAAAAACTGTTTTTT. The full variable domain, in which reference TRBV7-9 and TRBJ1-4 provide the parts outside the CDR3, is DTGVSQNPRHKITKRGQNVTFRCDPISEHNRLYWYRQTLGQGPEFLTYFQNEAQLEKSRLLSDRFSAERPKGSFSTLEIQRTEQGDSAMYLCASSLDRGREKLFFGSGTQLSVL.

The chain joins TRBV13 to TRBJ1-6; D not resolved. CDR1 and CDR2 (germline): PRHDT, FYEKMQ (reference sequence). The CDR3 has 14 amino acids. Trimming cost V 5 bases and J 6 bases, with 11 bases left between them. The DNA for the CDR3 is TGTGCCAGCAGCCGGACTGTTTCTAATTCACCCCTCCACTTT. This translates into CASSRTVSNSPLHF.

This chain links TRBV6-4 with TRBJ1-1, with D hard to call. The V end was cut by 3 bases, the J end by 2 bases, with 10 bases between. The CDR3 has 14 amino acids. Per the germline V gene, CDR1 is MRHNA and CDR2 is SNTAGT. As DNA, the CDR3 is TGTGCCAGCAGTGAGGAGGGTCTAAACACTGAAGCTTTCTTT. It specifies CASSEEGLNTEAFF.

This clone was detected a few times. The chain has TRBV11-3 and TRBJ1-3; 8 bases agree with TRBD1. V gave up 2 bases and J gave up 3 bases; unmatched junction bases: 9. The CDR3 sequence is 17 residues long. CDR1 and CDR2 (germline): SGHNT, YENEEA. Here the CDR3 reads CASSLPTTGDNGNTIYF. CDR3 bases: TGTGCCAGCAGCTTACCGACGACAGGGGATAATGGAAACACCATATATTTT.

V and J are TRBV24-1 and TRBJ1-5; the match to TRBD1 covers 9 bases. V lost 9 bases and J lost 2; bases outside the gene matches: 4. Germline values: CDR1 KGHDR, CDR2 SFDVKD. The CDR3 runs 14 residues. The CDR3: CATQGTGRNQPQHF. The CDR3 bases are TGTGCCACCCAAGGGACAGGGCGCAATCAGCCCCAGCATTTT.

This sequence joins TRBV10-3 and TRBJ1-2; TRBD1 might be the D (6 bases). The germline V and J ends were trimmed by 6 bases and 6 bases, with 14 bases remaining between them. There are 13 residues in the CDR3. Germline V gives CDR1 ENHRY, CDR2 SYGVKD. The CDR3 coding sequence is TGTGCCATCAGGGAACAGGGTCATGATGGCTACACCTTC. Its protein is CAIREQGHDGYTF.

V gene TRBV2 combines with J gene TRBJ1-5; maybe TRBD1 (6 bases). Between the trimmed V and J ends, which lost 6 bases and 1 base, there was a span of 13 bases. CDR3 length: 15 residues. CDR1 and CDR2 from the germline V gene are SNHLY and FYNNEI. The CDR3 protein is CASRETGKSNQPQHF. CDR3 coding DNA: TGTGCCAGCAGGGAAACAGGGAAGAGCAATCAGCCCCAGCATTTT.

The chain combines TRBV3-1 (or the pseudogene TRBV3-2) with TRBJ2-7; D ambiguous. V shed 3 bases and J shed 9 bases, with 9 bases lying between them. The CDR3 has 11 residues. CDR1 is LGHDT and CDR2 is YNNKEL in the germline V gene (reference sequence). CDR3 residues: CASSHRSGQYF. The CDR3 bases are TGTGCCAGCAGCCACAGGTCCGGGCAGTACTTC.

This clone appeared once. The CDR3 DNA reads TGTGCCAGCAGCTCCACCAGGACAGGGGCGCAGTATTTT. Translation: CASSSTRTGAQYF. This chain joins TRBV5-8 and TRBJ2-3; the match to TRBD1 covers 9 bases. Looked up from germline, CDR1 is SGHTS and CDR2 is YDEGEE. The ends lost 3 bases at V and 10 bases at J; junction bases unmatched: 6. The CDR3 sequence is 13 residues long.

J is TRBJ2-3 and V is TRBV28; 7 positions match TRBD1. V dropped 2 bases and J dropped 4; count of bases not matched to a gene: 12. CDR3 length: 17 amino acids. Looked up from germline, CDR1 is MDHEN and CDR2 is SYDVKM. CDR3 DNA sequence: TGTGCCAGCAGTTTACACCCGACAGGGAGTGTCGCAGATACGCAGTATTTT. It is translated as CASSLHPTGSVADTQYF.

The chain has TRBV2 and TRBJ2-2; 13 bases fit TRBD2. The CDR3 extends over 17 amino acids. Germline values: CDR1 SNHLY, CDR2 FYNNEI. The trim removed 6 bases at V and 5 bases at J, leaving 9 bases unmatched. The CDR3, as DNA: TGTGCCAGCAGGAGAGGACTAGCGGGAGTAGAGACCGGGGAGCTGTTTTTT. Protein: CASRRGLAGVETGELFF.

The V call is TRBV18, the J call TRBJ2-7, with TRBD1 identical over 7 bases. V was pared by 3 bases and J by 3 bases, with 8 bases of the junction left unmatched. There are 15 residues in the CDR3. The germline gives CDR1 KGHSH, CDR2 LQKENI. CDR3 residues: CASSPDRDRHYEQYF. The DNA of the CDR3 is TGTGCCAGCTCACCCGACCGGGACAGACACTACGAGCAGTACTTC.

V usage is TRBV25-1 and J usage is TRBJ2-3; 10 bases are shared with TRBD2. Germline V lookup: CDR1 MGHDK, CDR2 SYGVNS. The length of the CDR3 is 17 residues. Losses at the gene ends were 4 bases for V and 3 bases for J; bases not matched to a gene: 10. CDR3 residues: CASSASGRASGTDTQYF. DNA for the CDR3: TGTGCCAGCAGTGCCAGCGGGAGGGCCTCGGGAACAGATACGCAGTATTTT.

The chain couples TRBV27 to TRBJ1-5, with a weak D call TRBD1 (5 bases). Germline CDR1 and CDR2: MNHEY and SMNVEV (reference sequence). Trimming removed 1 base from V and 6 bases from J, with 19 bases in between. CDR3 length: 17 amino acids. The CDR3 sequence is CASSLYPPDGGIQPQHF. CDR3 nucleotide sequence: TGTGCCAGCAGTTTATACCCTCCCGATGGGGGGATTCAGCCCCAGCATTTT.

The chain links TRBV7-2 to TRBJ2-7; TRBD2 might be the D (6 bases). The CDR3 spans 13 residues. The ends were cut back, 3 bases at V and 3 bases at J, with 9 bases in the middle. Germline assignment: CDR1 SGHTA and CDR2 FQGNSA. The DNA for the CDR3 is TGTGCCAGCAGCTTGAAAGCGGGCTACGAGCAGTACTTC. Translating gives CASSLKAGYEQYF.

This chain connects TRBV7-9 to TRBJ2-5, with 9 bases identical to TRBD2. The CDR3 has 14 amino acids. After removal of 3 bases from V and 7 bases from J, the junction contained 6 bases not matched to a gene. Germline V gives CDR1 SEHNR, CDR2 FQNEAQ (reference sequence). The CDR3 DNA reads as TGTGCCAGCAGCTTGGCGGGGGGGCCGCGGACCCAGTACTTC. It encodes CASSLAGGPRTQYF. Together with reference TRBV7-9 and TRBJ2-5, the CDR3 gives the full variable domain: DTGVSQNPRHKITKRGQNVTFRCDPISEHNRLYWYRQTLGQGPEFLTYFQNEAQLEKSRLLSDRFSAERPKGSFSTLEIQRTEQGDSAMYLCASSLAGGPRTQYFGPGTRLLVL.

Only one count was recorded for this clone. The V gene is TRBV7-9, the J gene TRBJ1-1, with D unresolved. Germline V gene data show CDR1 as SEHNR and CDR2 as FQNEAQ (reference sequence). The CDR3 has 15 amino acids. V lost 1 base to trimming and J lost 2 bases, with 11 bases between them. As DNA, the CDR3 is TGTGCCAGCAGCTTAGGGAGGACGCTCAACACTGAAGCTTTCTTT. Protein sequence: CASSLGRTLNTEAFF.

The chain combines TRBV5-5 with TRBJ2-7; weak D call: TRBD1 (5 bases). Between the trimmed V and J ends, which lost 4 bases and 2 bases, there was a span of 13 bases. Germline V gives CDR1 SGHKS, CDR2 YYEKEE (reference sequence). This CDR3 spans 14 amino acids. The CDR3 loop reads CASSVTVPAYEQYF. CDR3 coding DNA: TGTGCCAGCAGCGTGACAGTTCCTGCCTACGAGCAGTACTTC.

The chain has TRBV12-5 and TRBJ2-5, with 7 positions matching TRBD1. The CDR3 contains 15 residues. The J segment lost 5 bases and the V segment lost 5 bases, leaving 11 bases of the junction unmatched. Germline loops: CDR1 LGHNT, CDR2 FRNRAP. CDR3 DNA sequence: TGTGCTAGTGGTCCAGACAGGGTGTCTTCTGAGACCCAGTACTTC. It encodes CASGPDRVSSETQYF.